Below, 25 T cell receptor beta chains from the same sample are listed, as sequenced in a study of control samples from healthy donors and cancer patients. Here immunoSEQ multiplex PCR was the method, and the copy in TCRdb shows in-frame clones only, minus some. This sample yields about 100,000 clones, of which over 75% are seen a single time; 15% to 20% belongs to the top ten. Material: blood. Receptor source: a woman aged 45-59 years in good health.

This rearrangement joins TRBV5-6 to TRBJ1-1, with D possibly being TRBD1 (5 bases). The CDR3 loop spans 12 amino acids. V lost 0 bases and J 7 bases, leaving 7 bases between the germline ends. Per germline, CDR1 SGHDT and CDR2 YYEEEE. The CDR3 DNA reads as TGTGCCAGCAGCTTGGTGACAGATGAAGCTTTCTTT. Translating it yields CASSLVTDEAFF.

The V call is TRBV5-4, the J call TRBJ2-5; no definite D call. V was trimmed by 4 bases and J by 4 bases, leaving 17 bases between them. Per the germline V gene, CDR1 is SGHNT and CDR2 is YYREEE (reference sequence). CDR3 length equals 15 residues. CDR3 DNA: TGTGCCAGCAGCCCCCGGGTCGGAGAGTTAGAGACCCAGTACTTC. Protein: CASSPRVGELETQYF. Filled out from reference TRBV5-4 and TRBJ2-5, the complete variable domain reads ETGVTQSPTHLIKTRGQQVTLRCSSQSGHNTVSWYQQALGQGPQFIFQYYREEENGRGNFPPRFSGLQFPNYSSELNVNALELDDSALYLCASSPRVGELETQYFGPGTRLLVL.

The chain uses TRBV2 and TRBJ1-1, with D maybe TRBD1 (6 bases). V lost 2 bases, J lost 1 base, and 11 bases lay in between. The CDR3 is 15 amino acids. Germline loops: CDR1 SNHLY, CDR2 FYNNEI. The CDR3 is CASSEWDTGNTEAFF. CDR3 in DNA: TGTGCCAGCAGTGAATGGGACACGGGGAACACTGAAGCTTTCTTT.

The chain recombines TRBV2 with TRBJ2-1; possible D gene TRBD2, 7 bases. The V gene lost 3 bases and the J gene lost 6 bases, with 15 bases spanning the gap. This CDR3 comprises 15 residues. Germline V gene data show CDR1 as SNHLY and CDR2 as FYNNEI. The CDR3 spells CASSDWGGGGNEQFF. The CDR3 coding sequence is TGTGCCAGCAGTGACTGGGGGGGAGGGGGCAATGAGCAGTTCTTC.

This clone was seen a handful of times. The chain carries TRBV3-1 (or the pseudogene TRBV3-2) and TRBJ2-6; no definite D call. The CDR3 extends over 16 amino acids. The V and J ends lost 3 bases and 2 bases respectively, with 11 bases between them. Germline V gene sequence: CDR1 LGHDT, CDR2 YNNKEL (reference sequence). This chain's CDR3 is CASSQPARPGANVLTF. The DNA for the CDR3 is TGTGCCAGCAGCCAGCCCGCGAGGCCTGGGGCCAACGTCCTGACTTTC.

The J gene is TRBJ1-5, the V gene TRBV14; D is perhaps TRBD1 (6 bases). The germline V and J ends were trimmed by 4 bases and 3 bases, with 7 bases remaining between them. Looked up from germline, CDR1 is SGHDN and CDR2 is FVKESK. The CDR3 totals 13 residues. The CDR3 region is CASSRQANQPQHF. CDR3 DNA sequence: TGTGCCAGCAGCCGACAGGCCAATCAGCCCCAGCATTTT.

This sequence joins TRBV5-4 and TRBJ1-2; D might be TRBD1 (6 bases). V shed 4 bases and J shed 4 bases, with 20 bases lying between them. The germline V gene encodes CDR1 SGHNT and CDR2 YYREEE (reference sequence). The CDR3 sequence is 16 residues long. CDR3 in DNA: TGTGCCAGCAGCGCAGAGTTGTGGGGGGCTCTCTATGGCTACACCTTC. This translates into CASSAELWGALYGYTF.

This sequence joins TRBV7-2 and TRBJ2-1; TRBD1 might be the D (5 bases). CDR1 is SGHTA, CDR2 FQGNSA, per germline. The CDR3 extends over 16 amino acids. Trimming removed 1 base from V and 1 base from J, with 11 bases in between. The DNA of the CDR3 is TGTGCCAGCAGCTTAGGCTCTAGGGGATCCTACAATGAGCAGTTCTTC. Its protein product is CASSLGSRGSYNEQFF.

This clone was detected only once. Relative to the germline gene, one junction end is altered; a read error may explain this. The chain uses TRBV4-3 and TRBJ2-4, with TRBD1 identical over 8 bases. From germline, CDR1 is LGHNA and CDR2 YSLEER. This CDR3 region has 17 residues. The CDR3 bases are TGCGCCAGCAGCCAAGATCTCAGGACAGGGACAAAAATCATTCAGTACTTC. The encoded protein is CASSQDLRTGTKIIQYF.

This chain connects TRBV5-6 to TRBJ1-1, with TRBD1 as a possible D gene (5 bases). Trimming stripped 4 bases from V and 3 bases from J, with 13 bases between. Germline V CDR1 and CDR2: SGHDT, YYEEEE. The CDR3 is 14 amino acids. The CDR3 loop reads CASSSRERDTEAFF. As DNA, the CDR3 is TGTGCCAGCAGCAGCAGGGAGCGGGACACTGAAGCTTTCTTT.

V usage is TRBV24-1 and J usage is TRBJ2-3; possibly TRBD1 for D (7 bases). The germline V gene encodes CDR1 KGHDR and CDR2 SFDVKD. The CDR3 contains 23 residues. V gave up 1 base and J gave up 1 base, with 32 bases separating them. The CDR3 DNA is TGTGCCACCAGTGATTTTGCGCAAGCCGAGGGGGCGGAATGGGCTAGCGGCACAGATACGCAGTATTTT. Amino acids: CATSDFAQAEGAEWASGTDTQYF.

This chain connects TRBV5-6 to TRBJ1-5; a possible D gene is TRBD1 (5 bases). Trimming took 2 bases from V and 3 from J, leaving 9 bases between them. The CDR3 is 14 amino acids. Germline CDR1 SGHDT, CDR2 YYEEEE. The CDR3 DNA is TGTGCCAGCAGCTTAGGGGTACACAATCAGCCCCAGCATTTT. It yields the protein CASSLGVHNQPQHF. Supplemented by reference TRBV5-6 and TRBJ1-5, the full variable domain reads DAGVTQSPTHLIKTRGQQVTLRCSPKSGHDTVSWYQQALGQGPQFIFQYYEEEERQRGNFPDRFSGHQFPNYSSELNVNALLLGDSALYLCASSLGVHNQPQHFGDGTRLSIL.

V usage is TRBV5-4 and J usage is TRBJ2-3; 7 nucleotides align to TRBD2. The length of the CDR3 is 15 residues. With 2 bases clipped from V and 4 bases from J, the junction kept 7 bases outside the gene matches. In germline, CDR1 is SGHNT, CDR2 YYREEE (reference sequence). CDR3 bases: TGTGCCAGCAGCTTTTTTTCTCGGGGGGCAGATACGCAGTATTTT. Residues: CASSFFSRGADTQYF.

The chain carries TRBV28 and TRBJ1-6; D is uncertain. The CDR3 covers 15 residues. Germline-derived CDR1 and CDR2 are MDHEN and SYDVKM. V was cut by 6 bases and J by 7 bases, with 16 bases left in between. CDR3 residues: CASSPEMTWNSPLHF. DNA for the CDR3: TGTGCCAGCAGCCCGGAAATGACATGGAATTCACCCCTCCACTTT.

The V call is TRBV19, the J call TRBJ1-5, with a tentative D call TRBD1 (6 bases). The CDR3 extends over 12 amino acids. V was trimmed by 3 bases and J by 6 bases, leaving 6 bases between them. The germline gives CDR1 LNHDA, CDR2 SQIVND (reference sequence). CDR3 DNA sequence: TGTGCCAGTAGTATCAGGGGTCAGCCCCAGCATTTT. It is translated as CASSIRGQPQHF. The whole variable domain, filled in from reference TRBV19 and TRBJ1-5, reads DGGITQSPKYLFRKEGQNVTLSCEQNLNHDAMYWYRQDPGQGLRLIYYSQIVNDFQKGDIAEGYSVSREKKESFPLTVTSAQKNPTAFYLCASSIRGQPQHFGDGTRLSIL.

J is TRBJ2-3 and V is TRBV6-1; the D gene is possibly TRBD1 (5 bases). The V end lost 3 bases, the J end lost 1 base, and 11 bases lay between the germline ends. The CDR3 length is 15 residues. The V gene's germline CDR1 is MNHNS and CDR2 SASEGT. The CDR3 region is CASSDVGAGTDTQYF. DNA for the CDR3: TGTGCCAGCAGTGATGTAGGGGCAGGCACAGATACGCAGTATTTT.

The V call is TRBV21-1, the J call TRBJ2-7; the D call in the table, TRBD2, was not verified against the DNA. TRBV21-1 is deemed a pseudogene. The CDR3 extends over 13 amino acids. CDR3 sequence reads: CASPPGGAYEQYV. The CDR3 coding sequence is TGTGCCAGCCCCCCGGGGGGGGCCTACGAGCAGTACGTC.

The V call is TRBV5-1, the J call TRBJ2-2, with 8 bases matching TRBD1. This CDR3 has 14 residues. Unmatched junction bases numbered 7, after V lost 4 bases and J lost 8 bases. Germline CDR1 is SGHRS and CDR2 is YFSETQ. The CDR3, as DNA: TGCGCCAGCAGCCCGGACAGGGCGTGGGGGGAGCTGTTTTTT. Its translation is CASSPDRAWGELFF.

The V and J genes are TRBV7-9 and TRBJ2-2, with D perhaps matching TRBD2 (7 bases). The V end was cut by 7 bases, the J end by 5 bases, with 17 bases between. Germline-derived CDR1 and CDR2 are SEHNR and FQNEAQ (reference sequence). This CDR3 is built from 15 residues. CDR3 loop: CASTPRGANTGELFF. The CDR3 bases are TGTGCCAGCACCCCCCGGGGGGCTAATACCGGGGAGCTGTTTTTT.

The chain couples TRBV24-1 to TRBJ2-5; D is uncertain. Per the germline V gene, CDR1 is KGHDR and CDR2 is SFDVKD. CDR3 length equals 13 residues. The V end was cut by 5 bases, the J end by 2 bases, with 8 bases between. For the CDR3, the DNA is TGTGCCACCAGTGGGCAGTTACAAGAGACCCAGTACTTC. It translates to CATSGQLQETQYF.

The chain carries TRBV7-9 and TRBJ2-7; weak D call: TRBD1 (6 bases). Germline CDR1 is SEHNR and CDR2 is FQNEAQ (reference sequence). The CDR3 extends over 14 amino acids. Between the trimmed V and J ends, which lost 9 bases and 3 bases, there was a span of 18 bases. CDR3 nucleotide sequence: TGTGCCAGTCGGAGAGGCGGACAGAACTACGAGCAGTACTTC. It encodes CASRRGGQNYEQYF.

This clone was detected once. The V and J genes are TRBV7-2 and TRBJ2-1; a weak D match, TRBD1 (5 bases). V lost 5 bases and J 8 bases, leaving 13 bases between the germline ends. This CDR3 region has 13 residues. Germline CDR1 reads SGHTA; CDR2 reads FQGNSA. The CDR3 is CASSQGWDHEQFF. The CDR3 DNA reads as TGTGCCAGCAGCCAGGGCTGGGATCATGAGCAGTTCTTC. The entire variable domain, with the rest obtained from reference TRBV7-2 and TRBJ2-1, is as follows: GAGVSQSPSNKVTEKGKDVELRCDPISGHTALYWYRQSLGQGLEFLIYFQGNSAPDKSGLPSDRFSAERTGGSVSTLTIQRTQQEDSAVYLCASSQGWDHEQFFGPGTRLTVL.

V usage is TRBV11-2 and J usage is TRBJ2-7; weak D call: TRBD1 (6 bases). Germline CDR1 reads SGHAT; CDR2 reads FQNNGV. This CDR3 comprises 14 residues. V gave up 6 bases and J gave up 2 bases, with 14 bases separating them. The CDR3 nucleotides are TGTGCCAGCAGTGATAACAGGGACCCCTACGAGCAGTACTTC. Encoded protein: CASSDNRDPYEQYF. The full variable domain, completed using reference TRBV11-2 and TRBJ2-7, is EAGVAQSPRYKIIEKRQSVAFWCNPISGHATLYWYQQILGQGPKLLIQFQNNGVVDDSQLPKDRFSAERLKGVDSTLKIQPAKLEDSAVYLCASSDNRDPYEQYFGPGTRLTVT.

The chain joins TRBV6-4 to TRBJ2-3, with 12 bases matching TRBD2. Germline V gene lookup returns CDR1 MRHNA and CDR2 SNTAGT. The junction had 8 bases not matched to a gene; V was cut back by 7 bases and J by 3 bases. The CDR3 is 16 residues long. The CDR3 sequence is CASMETSGSRTDTQYF. The CDR3 coding sequence is TGTGCCAGCATGGAGACTAGCGGGAGTCGAACAGATACGCAGTATTTT.

The chain employs TRBV19 and TRBJ2-3, with D perhaps matching TRBD2 (6 bases). The V and J ends lost 4 bases and 0 bases respectively, with 14 bases between them. The CDR3 runs 16 residues. Per the germline V gene, CDR1 is LNHDA and CDR2 is SQIVND (reference sequence). Here the CDR3 reads CASSTQPGLSTDTQYF. CDR3 DNA: TGTGCCAGTAGTACCCAACCGGGACTGAGCACAGATACGCAGTATTTT.